Here is one T cell receptor (beta chain) with its context. Antigen unknown. The sample originates from a study of T cell clonotyping in hematopoietic cell transplantation. Regarding the study as a whole: Few recipient clonotypes overlapped donors; over 95% were de novo at given depth. Pathologically expanded recipient clonotypes increased progressively from day 30 to day 180 as diversity fell. Broader posttransplant TCR repertoire diversity was predicted by graft donor and pretransplant recipient Inverse Simpson Index values.

Germline loops: CDR1 SGHTA, CDR2 FQGTGA. V lost 4 bases, J lost 1 base, and 10 bases lay in between. The CDR3 covers 15 residues. Data came from immunoSEQ multiplex PCR; TCRdb stores just in-frame clones and leaves some out. The profile covers about 41,000 clones, with 95% appearing a single time and roughly 0.91% taken by the ten largest. Sample: peripheral blood mononuclear cells. The TCR sequence derives from a man between 25 and 39 years old in good health. Some clones in this sample may be carry-over from other donors' samples. The V gene is TRBV7-3, the J gene TRBJ2-2, with D possibly matching TRBD2 (6 bases). CDR3 region: CASSSGLENTGELFF. The CDR3 region has the DNA TGTGCCAGCAGCTCGGGACTTGAGAACACCGGGGAGCTGTTTTTT. The whole variable domain, filled in from reference TRBV7-3 and TRBJ2-2, reads GAGVSQTPSNKVTEKGKYVELRCDPISGHTALYWYRQSLGQGPEFLIYFQGTGAADDSGLPNDRFFAVRPEGSVSTLKIQRTERGDSAVYLCASSSGLENTGELFFGEGSRLTVL.